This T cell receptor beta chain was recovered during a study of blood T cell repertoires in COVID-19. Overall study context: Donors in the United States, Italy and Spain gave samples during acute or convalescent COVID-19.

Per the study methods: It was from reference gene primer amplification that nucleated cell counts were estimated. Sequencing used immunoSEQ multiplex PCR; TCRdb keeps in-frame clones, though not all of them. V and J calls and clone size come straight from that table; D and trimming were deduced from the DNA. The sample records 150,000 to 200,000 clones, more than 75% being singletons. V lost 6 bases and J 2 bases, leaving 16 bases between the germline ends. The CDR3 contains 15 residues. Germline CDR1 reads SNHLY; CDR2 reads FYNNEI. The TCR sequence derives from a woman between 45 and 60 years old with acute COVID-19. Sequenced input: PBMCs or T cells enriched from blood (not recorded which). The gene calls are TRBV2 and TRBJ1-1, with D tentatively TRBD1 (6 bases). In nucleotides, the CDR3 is TGTGCCAGCAGCGACGGGACAAAGGGAAACACTGAAGCTTTCTTT. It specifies CASSDGTKGNTEAFF.